This T cell receptor beta chain was captured by sequencing in a study of CD8+ T cells in alopecia areata. This clone has more than one count but fewer than ten. Mouse gene names and germline throughout. The read ends 4 residues before the CDR3 terminus; that terminus is restored from the germline J gene. Researchers sorted pooled cutaneous lymph node cells on the basis of CD4, CD8alpha, NKG2D, NKG2ACE and other markers. Investigators isolated RNA and reverse transcribed it into cDNA to act as the sequencing template. This table comes from immunoSEQ multiplex PCR, and its TCRdb copy is limited to in-frame clones, with some not included. The sample gives over 250,000 clones, none seen only once, and the top ten clones hold 1.2%. CDR1 and CDR2 from the germline V gene are LGHNA and YNLKQL (reference sequence). The germline V and J ends were trimmed by 0 bases and 3 bases, with 10 bases remaining between them. The CDR3 extends over 15 amino acids.

This TCR was sampled from a C3H/HeJ mouse with alopecia areata. The strain is characterized by the MHC haplotype H2-k. Sequenced sample: CD4+ T cells sorted from a lymph node. The V call is TRBV5, the J call TRBJ2-5, with a weak D call TRBD1 (6 bases). CDR3 DNA, as far as it was read: TGTGCCAGCAGCCAAGATTCGGGACAACAAGAC. It yields the protein CASSQDSGQQD. The whole CDR3 is CASSQDSGQQDTQYF.